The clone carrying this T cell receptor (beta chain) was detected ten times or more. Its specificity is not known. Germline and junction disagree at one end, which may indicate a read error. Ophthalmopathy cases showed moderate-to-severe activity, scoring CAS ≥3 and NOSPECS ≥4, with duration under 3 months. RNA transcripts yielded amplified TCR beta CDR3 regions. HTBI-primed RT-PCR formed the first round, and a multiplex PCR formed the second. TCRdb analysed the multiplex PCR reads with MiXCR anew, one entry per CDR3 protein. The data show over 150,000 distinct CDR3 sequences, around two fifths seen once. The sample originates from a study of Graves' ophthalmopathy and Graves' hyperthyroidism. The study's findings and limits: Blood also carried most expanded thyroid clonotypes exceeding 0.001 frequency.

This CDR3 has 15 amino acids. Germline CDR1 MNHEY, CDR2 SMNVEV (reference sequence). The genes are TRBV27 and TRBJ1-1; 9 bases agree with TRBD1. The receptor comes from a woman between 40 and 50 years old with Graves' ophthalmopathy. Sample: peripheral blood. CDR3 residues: CVSSSGTGPNTEAFF. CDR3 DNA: TGTGTCAGCAGTTCCGGGACAGGGCCGAACACTGAAGCTTTCTTT.